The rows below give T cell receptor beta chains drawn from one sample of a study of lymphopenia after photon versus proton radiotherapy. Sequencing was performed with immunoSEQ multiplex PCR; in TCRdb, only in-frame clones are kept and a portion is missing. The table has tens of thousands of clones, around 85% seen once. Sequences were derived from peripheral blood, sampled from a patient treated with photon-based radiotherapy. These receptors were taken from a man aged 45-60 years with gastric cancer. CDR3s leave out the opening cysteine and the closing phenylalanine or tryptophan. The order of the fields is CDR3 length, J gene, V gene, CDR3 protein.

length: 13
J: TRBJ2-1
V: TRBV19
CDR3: ASSTSGLAGDEQF

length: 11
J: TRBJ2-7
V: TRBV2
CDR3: ASLAEGPYEQY

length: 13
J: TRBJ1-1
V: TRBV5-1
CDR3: ASSLQEGMNTEAF

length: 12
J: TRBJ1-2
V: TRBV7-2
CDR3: ASSYQGLSYGYT

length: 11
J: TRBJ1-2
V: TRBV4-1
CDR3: ASSQDWGNGYT

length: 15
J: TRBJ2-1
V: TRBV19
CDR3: ASSMDGGALGYNEQF

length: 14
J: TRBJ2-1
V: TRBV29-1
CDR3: SVEGSGGFSYNEQF

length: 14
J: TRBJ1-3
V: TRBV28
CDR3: ASSLLPDSSGNTIY

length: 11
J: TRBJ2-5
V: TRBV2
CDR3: ASSDSGWETQY

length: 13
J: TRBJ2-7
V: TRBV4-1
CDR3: ASSQAAGQTYEQY

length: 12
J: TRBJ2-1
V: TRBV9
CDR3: ASSDPGQGDEQF

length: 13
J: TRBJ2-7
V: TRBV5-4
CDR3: ASSLALAGFGEQY

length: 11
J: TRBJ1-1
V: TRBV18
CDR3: ASLQGGNTEAF

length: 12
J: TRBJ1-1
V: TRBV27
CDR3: ASSYGQGAPEAF

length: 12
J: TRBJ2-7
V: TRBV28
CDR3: ASSGHRGRYEQY

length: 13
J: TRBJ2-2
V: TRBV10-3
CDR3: AISNRDSNTGELF

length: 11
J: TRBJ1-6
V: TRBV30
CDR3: ACNRQQNSPLH

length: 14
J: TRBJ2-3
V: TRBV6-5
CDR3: ASSYSISGPTDTQY

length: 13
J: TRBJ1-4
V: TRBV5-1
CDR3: ASSLGESRDEKLF

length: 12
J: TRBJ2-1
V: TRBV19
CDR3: ASSSGSGDAEQF

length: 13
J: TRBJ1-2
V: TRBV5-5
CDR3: ASSLGVAGSYGYT

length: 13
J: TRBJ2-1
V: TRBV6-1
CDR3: ASSPRREVYNEQF

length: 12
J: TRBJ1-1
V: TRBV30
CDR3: AWSSGQGKIEAF

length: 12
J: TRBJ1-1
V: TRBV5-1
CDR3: ASSLNTARGEAF

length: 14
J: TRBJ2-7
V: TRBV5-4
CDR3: ASSRGSSTPGIQQY

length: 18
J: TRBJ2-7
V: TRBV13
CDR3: ASSPSLYRRGSTPYGGQY

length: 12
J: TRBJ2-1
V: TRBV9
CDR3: ASSAGTGRNEQF

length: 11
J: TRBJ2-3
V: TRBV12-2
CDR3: ASRPKEGGTQY

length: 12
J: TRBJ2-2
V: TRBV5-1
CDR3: ASSWTGGTGELF

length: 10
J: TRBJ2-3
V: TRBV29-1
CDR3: SGTGDTDTQY

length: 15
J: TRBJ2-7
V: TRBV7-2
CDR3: ASSLVGHRGAFYEQY

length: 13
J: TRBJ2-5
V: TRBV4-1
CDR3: ASSLTNRGDETQY

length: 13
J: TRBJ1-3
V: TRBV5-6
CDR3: ASSLGQGAGNTIY

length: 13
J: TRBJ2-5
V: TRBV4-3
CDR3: ASSQAGSMGETQY

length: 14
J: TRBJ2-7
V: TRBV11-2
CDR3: ASTKPGQGTSYEQY

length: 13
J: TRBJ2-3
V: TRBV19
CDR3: ASSITSVSTDTQY

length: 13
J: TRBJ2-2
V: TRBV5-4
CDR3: ASSLLPKDTGELF

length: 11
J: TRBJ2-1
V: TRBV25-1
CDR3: ASTTDRTNEQF

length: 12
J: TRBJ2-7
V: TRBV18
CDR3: ASSPGSVPYEQY

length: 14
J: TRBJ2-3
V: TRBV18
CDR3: ASSPPRRGSTDTQY

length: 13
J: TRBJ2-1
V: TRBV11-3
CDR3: ASSLQGLAGVEQF